The text below deals with one T cell receptor beta chain. It was with 60 Vbeta and 13 Jbeta primers that the PCR ran. This table comes from immunoSEQ multiplex PCR, and its TCRdb copy is limited to in-frame clones, with some not included. The table records roughly 200,000 clones, around 79% of them present only once. The data belong to a study of cytomegalovirus exposure and HLA in healthy donors. The CDR3 sequence is 15 residues long. V dropped 4 bases and J dropped 2; count of bases not matched to a gene: 7. Germline V gives CDR1 LNHDA, CDR2 SQIVND (reference sequence). The receptor was isolated from a girl between 5 and 17 years old in good health and CMV-seropositive. This rearrangement joins TRBV19 to TRBJ2-7, with TRBD2 matching 8 bases. The sample was PBMCs. The chain's CDR3 is CASSSPGGGTYEQYF. CDR3 DNA: TGTGCCAGTAGTAGCCCGGGAGGGGGTACCTACGAGCAGTACTTC.